This TCR beta chain was observed in a study of identical twins. Healthy Caucasians, and only they, were the donors. TCRdb re-derived calls from the 5' RACE reads in MiXCR, one entry per CDR3 protein. Of about 280,000 distinct CDR3 sequences in the sample, around 8.8% are singletons; the top ten hold 2% to 2.5%. This clonotype was found a few times. Germline lookup yields CDR1 LGHDT and CDR2 YNNKEL (reference sequence). Trimming at V came to 4 bases and at J to 0 bases, leaving 4 bases not matched to a gene. This CDR3 contains 15 residues. These data also formed part of another study, on yellow fever vaccine responses in identical twins.

J is TRBJ1-1 and V is TRBV3-1; 8 nucleotides agree with TRBD1. The TCR was taken from a woman under 30 in good health. The specimen sequenced was memory (CD45RO+) T cells sorted from blood. The CDR3 DNA reads as TGTGCCAGCAGCCCGACCAGGGGGCTGAACACTGAAGCTTTCTTT. Translating it yields CASSPTRGLNTEAFF.